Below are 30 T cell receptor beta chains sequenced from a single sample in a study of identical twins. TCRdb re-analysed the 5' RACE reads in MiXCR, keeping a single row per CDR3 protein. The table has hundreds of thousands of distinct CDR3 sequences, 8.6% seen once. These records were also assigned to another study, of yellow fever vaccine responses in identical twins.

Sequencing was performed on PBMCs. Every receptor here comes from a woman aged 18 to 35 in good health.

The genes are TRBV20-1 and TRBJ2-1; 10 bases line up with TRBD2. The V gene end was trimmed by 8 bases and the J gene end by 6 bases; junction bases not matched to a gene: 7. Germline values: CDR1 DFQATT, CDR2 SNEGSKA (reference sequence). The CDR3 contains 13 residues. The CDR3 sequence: CSQRGGISNEQFF. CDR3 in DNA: TGCAGTCAGCGGGGGGGCATCTCCAATGAGCAGTTCTTC.

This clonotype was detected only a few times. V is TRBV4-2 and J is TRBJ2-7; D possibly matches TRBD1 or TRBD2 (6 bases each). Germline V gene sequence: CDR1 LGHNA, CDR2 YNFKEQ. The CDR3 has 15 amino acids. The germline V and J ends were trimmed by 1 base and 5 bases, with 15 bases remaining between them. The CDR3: CASSQGGRGGDEQYF. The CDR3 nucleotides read TGTGCCAGCAGCCAAGGGGGCAGGGGAGGCGACGAGCAGTACTTC.

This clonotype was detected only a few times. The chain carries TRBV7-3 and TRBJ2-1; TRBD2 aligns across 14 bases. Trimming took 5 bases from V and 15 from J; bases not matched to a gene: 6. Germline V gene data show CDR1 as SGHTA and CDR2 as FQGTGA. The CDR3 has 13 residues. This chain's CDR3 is CASSAGLAGGSFF. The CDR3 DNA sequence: TGTGCCAGCAGCGCAGGACTAGCGGGGGGTTCGTTCTTC.

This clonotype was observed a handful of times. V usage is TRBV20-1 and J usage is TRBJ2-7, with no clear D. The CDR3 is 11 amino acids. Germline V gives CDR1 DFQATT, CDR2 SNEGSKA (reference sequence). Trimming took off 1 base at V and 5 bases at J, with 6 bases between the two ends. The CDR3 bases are TGCAGTGCTAGAGGAGACCACGAGCAGTACTTC. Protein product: CSARGDHEQYF.

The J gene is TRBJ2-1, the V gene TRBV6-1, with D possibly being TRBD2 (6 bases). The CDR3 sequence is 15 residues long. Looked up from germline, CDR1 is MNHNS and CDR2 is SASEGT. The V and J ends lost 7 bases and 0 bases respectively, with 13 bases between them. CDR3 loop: CASTPTSLSYNEQFF. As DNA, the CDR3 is TGTGCCAGCACCCCCACTAGCCTCTCCTACAATGAGCAGTTCTTC.

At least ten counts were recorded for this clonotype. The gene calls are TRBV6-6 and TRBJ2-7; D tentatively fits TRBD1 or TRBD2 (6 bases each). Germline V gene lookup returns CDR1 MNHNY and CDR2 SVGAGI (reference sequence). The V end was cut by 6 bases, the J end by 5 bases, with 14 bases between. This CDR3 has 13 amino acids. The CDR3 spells CASRRPGADEQYF. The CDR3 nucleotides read TGTGCCAGCAGGAGACCGGGGGCCGACGAGCAGTACTTC.

CDR3 coding DNA: TGTGCCAGCAGATTACAGGGAGTCGGCACAGATACGCAGTATTTT. Translation: CASRLQGVGTDTQYF. The chain joins TRBV27 to TRBJ2-3, with D tentatively TRBD1 (6 bases). CDR1 is MNHEY and CDR2 is SMNVEV in the germline V gene (reference sequence). The CDR3 totals 15 residues. Trimming took 6 bases from V and 1 from J, leaving 14 bases between them.

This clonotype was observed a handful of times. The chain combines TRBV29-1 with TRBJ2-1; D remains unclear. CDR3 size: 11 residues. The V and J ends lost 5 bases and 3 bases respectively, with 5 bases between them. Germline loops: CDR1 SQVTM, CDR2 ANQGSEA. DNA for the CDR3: TGCAGCGTTTTGGACTACAATGAGCAGTTCTTC. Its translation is CSVLDYNEQFF.

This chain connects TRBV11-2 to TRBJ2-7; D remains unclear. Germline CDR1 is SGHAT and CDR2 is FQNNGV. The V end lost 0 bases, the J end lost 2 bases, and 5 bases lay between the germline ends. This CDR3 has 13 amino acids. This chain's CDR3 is CASSLDYTYEQYF. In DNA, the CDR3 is TGTGCCAGCAGCTTAGACTATACCTACGAGCAGTACTTC.

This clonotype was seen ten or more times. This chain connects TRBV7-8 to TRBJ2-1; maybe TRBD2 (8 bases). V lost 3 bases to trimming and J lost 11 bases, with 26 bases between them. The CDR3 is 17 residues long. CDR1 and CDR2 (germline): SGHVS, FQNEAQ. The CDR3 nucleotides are TGTGCCAGCAGCTTTCGGACTCCAGCGGGGGCAGGGGGGAAGCAGTTCTTC. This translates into CASSFRTPAGAGGKQFF.

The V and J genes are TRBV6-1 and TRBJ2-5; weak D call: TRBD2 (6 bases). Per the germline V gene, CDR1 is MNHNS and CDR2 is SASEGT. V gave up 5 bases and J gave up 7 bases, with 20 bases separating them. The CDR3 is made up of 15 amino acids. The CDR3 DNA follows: TGTGCCAGCAGTCCCAGACTAGTTAGGCAGGGGACCCAGTACTTC. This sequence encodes CASSPRLVRQGTQYF.

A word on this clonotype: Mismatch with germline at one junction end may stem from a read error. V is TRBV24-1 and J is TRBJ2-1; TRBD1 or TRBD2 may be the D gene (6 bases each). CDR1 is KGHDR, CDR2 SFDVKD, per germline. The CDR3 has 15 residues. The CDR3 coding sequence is TGTTCCACAGTCCTAGGGGGGCACCCCGACAATGAGCAGTTCTTC. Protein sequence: CSTVLGGHPDNEQFF.

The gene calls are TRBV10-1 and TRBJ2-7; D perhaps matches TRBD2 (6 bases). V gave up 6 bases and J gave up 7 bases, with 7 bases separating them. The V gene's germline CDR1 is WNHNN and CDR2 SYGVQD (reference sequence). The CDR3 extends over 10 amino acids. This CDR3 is CASRTSEQYF. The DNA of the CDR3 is TGCGCCAGCAGGACTAGTGAGCAGTACTTC.

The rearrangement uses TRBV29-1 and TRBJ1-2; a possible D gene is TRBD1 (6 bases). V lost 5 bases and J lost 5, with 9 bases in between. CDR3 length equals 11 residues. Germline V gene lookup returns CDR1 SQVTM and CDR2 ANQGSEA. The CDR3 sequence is CSVLDSYGYTF. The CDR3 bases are TGCAGCGTTTTGGACAGTTATGGCTACACCTTC.

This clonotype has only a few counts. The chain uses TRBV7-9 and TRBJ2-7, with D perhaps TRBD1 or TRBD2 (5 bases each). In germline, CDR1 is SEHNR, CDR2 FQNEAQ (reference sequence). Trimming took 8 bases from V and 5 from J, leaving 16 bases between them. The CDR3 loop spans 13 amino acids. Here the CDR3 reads CASGVGRDHEQYF. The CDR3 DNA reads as TGTGCCAGCGGGGTGGGCAGGGACCACGAGCAGTACTTC. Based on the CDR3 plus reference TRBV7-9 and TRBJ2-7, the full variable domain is DTGVSQNPRHKITKRGQNVTFRCDPISEHNRLYWYRQTLGQGPEFLTYFQNEAQLEKSRLLSDRFSAERPKGSFSTLEIQRTEQGDSAMYLCASGVGRDHEQYFGPGTRLTVT.

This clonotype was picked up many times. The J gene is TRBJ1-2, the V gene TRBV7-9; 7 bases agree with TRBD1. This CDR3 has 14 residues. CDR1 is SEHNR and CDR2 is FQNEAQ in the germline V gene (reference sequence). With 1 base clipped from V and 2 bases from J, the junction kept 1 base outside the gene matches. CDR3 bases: TGTGCCAGCAGCTTAGGGGGACAGAACTATGGCTACACCTTC. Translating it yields CASSLGGQNYGYTF.

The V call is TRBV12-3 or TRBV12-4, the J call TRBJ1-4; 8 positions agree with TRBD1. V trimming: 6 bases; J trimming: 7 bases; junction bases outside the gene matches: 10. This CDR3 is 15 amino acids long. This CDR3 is CASRGQEVLGEKLFF. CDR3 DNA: TGTGCCAGCAGGGGACAGGAGGTATTAGGTGAAAAACTGTTTTTT.

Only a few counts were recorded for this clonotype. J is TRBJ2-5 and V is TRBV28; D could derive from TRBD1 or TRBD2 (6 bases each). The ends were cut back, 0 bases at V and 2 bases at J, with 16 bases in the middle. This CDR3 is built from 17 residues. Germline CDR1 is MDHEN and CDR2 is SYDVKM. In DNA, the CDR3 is TGTGCCAGCAGTTTATGGTCGGTCGGGGGCTTTCAAGAGACCCAGTACTTC. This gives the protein CASSLWSVGGFQETQYF.

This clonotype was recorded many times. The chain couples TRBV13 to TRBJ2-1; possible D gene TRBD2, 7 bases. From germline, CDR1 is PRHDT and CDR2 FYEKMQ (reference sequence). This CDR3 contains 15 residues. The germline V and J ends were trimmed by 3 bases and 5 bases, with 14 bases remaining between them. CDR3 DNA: TGTGCCAGCAGCTTCGAGGGGGGGCCACACAATGAGCAGTTCTTC. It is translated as CASSFEGGPHNEQFF.

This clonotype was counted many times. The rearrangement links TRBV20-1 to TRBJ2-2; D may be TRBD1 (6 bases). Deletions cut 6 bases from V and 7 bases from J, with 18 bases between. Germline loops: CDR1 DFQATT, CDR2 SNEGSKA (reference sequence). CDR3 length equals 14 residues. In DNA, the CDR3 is TGCAGTGCCCGGGCGTGGGGGCTTGGCGGGGAGCTGTTTTTT. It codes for CSARAWGLGGELFF.

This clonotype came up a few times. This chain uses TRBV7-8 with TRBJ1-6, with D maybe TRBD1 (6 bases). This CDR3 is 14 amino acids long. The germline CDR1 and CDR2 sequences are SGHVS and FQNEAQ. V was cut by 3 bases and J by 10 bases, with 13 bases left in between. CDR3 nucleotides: TGTGCCAGCAGCTTGGAGGGGAGGGGGTCACCCCTCCACTTT. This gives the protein CASSLEGRGSPLHF.

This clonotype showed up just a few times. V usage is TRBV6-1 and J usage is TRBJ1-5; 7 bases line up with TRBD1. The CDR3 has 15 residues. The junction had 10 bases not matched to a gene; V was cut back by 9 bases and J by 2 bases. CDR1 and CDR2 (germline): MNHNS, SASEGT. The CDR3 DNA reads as TGTGCCAGGGTCCGGGGACAGCTCCGCAATCAGCCCCAGCATTTT. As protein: CARVRGQLRNQPQHF.

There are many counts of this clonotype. The CDR3 sequence: CASSLLEDEQYF. The CDR3 DNA follows: TGTGCCAGCAGCTTATTGGAGGACGAGCAGTACTTC. J is TRBJ2-7 and V is TRBV7-6; D perhaps matches TRBD2 (5 bases). The V and J ends lost 2 bases and 5 bases respectively, with 7 bases between them. Germline assignment: CDR1 SGHVS and CDR2 FNYEAQ. The CDR3 consists of 12 residues.

CDR3 protein: CASSIGLGLDTQYF. The CDR3 DNA sequence: TGTGCCAGCAGTATAGGACTGGGATTGGATACGCAGTATTTT. This chain uses TRBV27 with TRBJ2-3; D is possibly TRBD2 (5 bases). The CDR3 contains 14 residues. Germline V gives CDR1 MNHEY, CDR2 SMNVEV (reference sequence). V gave up 5 bases and J gave up 6 bases, with 15 bases separating them.

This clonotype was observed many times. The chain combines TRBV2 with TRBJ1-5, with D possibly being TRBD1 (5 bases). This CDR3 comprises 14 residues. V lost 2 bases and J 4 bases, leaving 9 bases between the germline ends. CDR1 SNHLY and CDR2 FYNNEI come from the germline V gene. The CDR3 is CASSEMQGNQPQHF. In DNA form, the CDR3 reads TGTGCCAGCAGTGAAATGCAGGGTAATCAGCCCCAGCATTTT. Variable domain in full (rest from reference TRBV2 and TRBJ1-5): EPEVTQTPSHQVTQMGQEVILRCVPISNHLYFYWYRQILGQKVEFLVSFYNNEISEKSEIFDDQFSVERPDGSNFTLKIRSTKLEDSAMYFCASSEMQGNQPQHFGDGTRLSIL.

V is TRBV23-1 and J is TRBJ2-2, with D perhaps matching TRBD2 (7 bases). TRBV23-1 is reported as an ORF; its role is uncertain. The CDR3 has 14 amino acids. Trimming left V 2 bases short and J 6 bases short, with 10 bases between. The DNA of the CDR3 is TGCGCCAGCAGTCAAGAAGGGGGGGCCGGGGAGCTGTTTTTT. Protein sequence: CASSQEGGAGELFF.

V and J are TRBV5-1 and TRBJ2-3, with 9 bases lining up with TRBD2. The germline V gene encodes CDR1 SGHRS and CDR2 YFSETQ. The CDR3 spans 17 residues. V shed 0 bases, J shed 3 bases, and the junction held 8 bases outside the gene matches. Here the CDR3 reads CASSLVRGGMVTDTQYF. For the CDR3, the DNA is TGCGCCAGCAGCTTGGTGCGGGGGGGCATGGTTACAGATACGCAGTATTTT.

In nucleotides, the CDR3 is TGTGCCAGTAGTATCCCCAGGCTCACCGGGGAGCTGTTTTTT. Protein: CASSIPRLTGELFF. The chain links TRBV19 to TRBJ2-2; the D is unclear. V was cut by 3 bases and J by 4 bases, with 9 bases left in between. This CDR3 spans 14 amino acids. The germline V gene has CDR1 LNHDA and CDR2 SQIVND (reference sequence). Variable domain in full (rest from reference TRBV19 and TRBJ2-2): DGGITQSPKYLFRKEGQNVTLSCEQNLNHDAMYWYRQDPGQGLRLIYYSQIVNDFQKGDIAEGYSVSREKKESFPLTVTSAQKNPTAFYLCASSIPRLTGELFFGEGSRLTVL.

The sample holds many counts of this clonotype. For the CDR3, the DNA is TGTGCCAGCAGTTTGTCCGTACAAGAGACCCAGTACTTC. It encodes CASSLSVQETQYF. The chain uses TRBV12-3 or TRBV12-4 and TRBJ2-5; the D is unclear. The V end was cut by 3 bases, the J end by 2 bases, with 7 bases between. The CDR3 is 13 residues long.

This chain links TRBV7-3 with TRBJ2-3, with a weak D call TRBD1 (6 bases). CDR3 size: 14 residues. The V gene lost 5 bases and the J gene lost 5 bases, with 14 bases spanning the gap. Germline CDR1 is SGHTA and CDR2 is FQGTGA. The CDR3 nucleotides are TGTGCCAGCAGCCAGGGACAATCCGGAGATACGCAGTATTTT. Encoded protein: CASSQGQSGDTQYF.